A single sample gave rise to the 12 T cell receptor beta chains below, sequenced in a study of PD-1 blockade in mismatch repair-deficient tumors. Method: immunoSEQ multiplex PCR; TCRdb's copy keeps in-frame clones and lacks some. The sample has over 100,000 clones; more than 60% are singletons. Here the sequenced sample was peripheral blood, taken roughly 60 weeks after starting pembrolizumab. All receptors come from an adult with mismatch repair-deficient cancer.

J is TRBJ2-1 and V is TRBV5-6; 8 positions agree with TRBD2. Germline V lookup: CDR1 SGHDT, CDR2 YYEEEE. This CDR3 is built from 17 residues. Losses at the gene ends were 4 bases for V and 2 bases for J; bases not matched to a gene: 11. Here the CDR3 DNA reads TGTGCCAGCAGCCAGACCGTAGCGGGAAGGACCTACAATGAGCAGTTCTTC. Its translation: CASSQTVAGRTYNEQFF.

V is TRBV11-3 and J is TRBJ1-5, with TRBD1 matching over 8 bases. CDR3 length equals 17 residues. V lost 5 bases, J lost 7 bases, and 16 bases stayed unmatched. The germline gives CDR1 SGHNT, CDR2 YENEEA. The CDR3: CASSPAVGQGFEQPQHF. The CDR3 DNA sequence: TGTGCCAGCAGCCCCGCCGTAGGACAGGGTTTTGAGCAGCCCCAGCATTTT.

The chain has TRBV5-1 and TRBJ2-7; 8 bases map to TRBD1. The trim removed 4 bases at V and 0 bases at J, leaving 9 bases unmatched. The length of the CDR3 is 16 residues. CDR1 and CDR2 (germline): SGHRS, YFSETQ. CDR3 region: CASSPMGDRGSYEQYF. The CDR3 region has the DNA TGCGCCAGCAGCCCAATGGGTGACAGGGGCTCCTACGAGCAGTACTTC.

The chain combines TRBV5-4 with TRBJ2-7, with D possibly being TRBD2 (6 bases). The V end lost 3 bases, the J end lost 9 bases, and 13 bases lay between the germline ends. This CDR3 spans 12 amino acids. The germline V gene encodes CDR1 SGHNT and CDR2 YYREEE (reference sequence). CDR3 sequence (DNA): TGTGCCAGCAGCTATGCTGCGGGGAGGCAGTACTTC. Translation gives CASSYAAGRQYF. The full variable domain, completed using reference TRBV5-4 and TRBJ2-7, is ETGVTQSPTHLIKTRGQQVTLRCSSQSGHNTVSWYQQALGQGPQFIFQYYREEENGRGNFPPRFSGLQFPNYSSELNVNALELDDSALYLCASSYAAGRQYFGPGTRLTVT.

V is TRBV4-2 and J is TRBJ2-3, with D uncertain. V was pared by 0 bases and J by 2 bases, with 18 bases between. Germline V CDR1 and CDR2: LGHNA, YNFKEQ. This CDR3 spans 18 amino acids. The CDR3: CASSQDYVGSFFTDTQYF. The CDR3 DNA reads as TGTGCCAGCAGCCAAGATTACGTGGGCAGTTTTTTCACAGATACGCAGTATTTT.

This clone was counted a single time. This sequence joins TRBV18 and TRBJ2-7; 7 nucleotides line up with TRBD2. The trim removed 0 bases at V and 2 bases at J, leaving 7 bases unmatched. The CDR3 contains 16 residues. CDR1 and CDR2 (germline): KGHSH, LQKENI. The CDR3 sequence: CASSPPGGRGAYEQYF. The CDR3 nucleotides are TGTGCCAGCTCACCACCCGGGGGGAGGGGTGCCTACGAGCAGTACTTC.

J is TRBJ2-5 and V is TRBV29-1; TRBD1 matches at 7 bases. The germline V gene has CDR1 SQVTM and CDR2 ANQGSEA. Losses at the gene ends were 5 bases for V and 0 bases for J; bases not matched to a gene: 12. The CDR3 is 16 amino acids. Here the CDR3 reads CSVQPDREEYQETQYF. In nucleotides, the CDR3 is TGCAGCGTTCAACCCGACAGGGAAGAGTACCAAGAGACCCAGTACTTC.

A few counts support this clone. CDR3 loop: CASSRDALYEQYF. Written as DNA, the CDR3 is TGTGCCTCATCGCGGGACGCTCTCTACGAGCAGTACTTC. The chain has TRBV5-6 and TRBJ2-7; the D gene is possibly TRBD2 (6 bases). Per the germline V gene, CDR1 is SGHDT and CDR2 is YYEEEE. Trimming shortened V by 10 bases and J by 3 bases, and 17 bases separated the two germline ends. The CDR3 runs 13 residues.

V usage is TRBV18 and J usage is TRBJ1-5, with a possible D match to TRBD1 (6 bases). V was trimmed by 1 base and J by 7 bases, leaving 11 bases between them. The CDR3 has 14 residues. Germline V gene data show CDR1 as KGHSH and CDR2 as LQKENI. The CDR3 sequence is CASSPQQGGQPQHF. The CDR3, as DNA: TGTGCCAGCTCACCACAACAGGGTGGGCAGCCCCAGCATTTT. The full variable domain, its missing parts supplied by reference TRBV18 and TRBJ1-5, is NAGVMQNPRHLVRRRGQEARLRCSPMKGHSHVYWYRQLPEEGLKFMVYLQKENIIDESGMPKERFSAEFPKEGPSILRIQQVVRGDSAAYFCASSPQQGGQPQHFGDGTRLSIL.

This chain connects TRBV6-1 to TRBJ2-2; D is possibly TRBD1 or TRBD2 (5 bases each). The CDR3 has 14 amino acids. The V and J ends lost 5 bases and 2 bases respectively, with 9 bases between them. In germline, CDR1 is MNHNS, CDR2 SASEGT. CDR3 nucleotides: TGTGCCAGCAGTTATGGGGGTAACACCGGGGAGCTGTTTTTT. Translation: CASSYGGNTGELFF.

The V gene is TRBV30, the J gene TRBJ2-5; D unresolved. Germline V gene sequence: CDR1 GTSNPN, CDR2 SVGIG (reference sequence). CDR3 length: 13 amino acids. Between the trimmed V and J ends, which lost 2 bases and 1 base, there was a span of 8 bases. CDR3 region: CAWSRLRQETQYF. In DNA, the CDR3 is TGTGCCTGGAGTCGGCTACGCCAAGAGACCCAGTACTTC. The full variable domain, in which reference TRBV30 and TRBJ2-5 provide the parts outside the CDR3, is SQTIHQWPATLVQPVGSPLSLECTVEGTSNPNLYWYRQAAGRGLQLLFYSVGIGQISSEVPQNLSASRPQDRQFILSSKKLLLSDSGFYLCAWSRLRQETQYFGPGTRLLVL.

V is TRBV7-2 and J is TRBJ2-3; 13 bases map to TRBD2. J was trimmed by 1 base and V by 5 bases; bases with no gene match: 12. Germline V gene lookup returns CDR1 SGHTA and CDR2 FQGNSA. The CDR3 is made up of 19 amino acids. The CDR3: CASSLRSGTSGIGTDTQYF. The DNA of the CDR3 is TGTGCCAGCAGCCTCAGATCCGGGACTAGCGGGATAGGCACAGATACGCAGTATTTT.